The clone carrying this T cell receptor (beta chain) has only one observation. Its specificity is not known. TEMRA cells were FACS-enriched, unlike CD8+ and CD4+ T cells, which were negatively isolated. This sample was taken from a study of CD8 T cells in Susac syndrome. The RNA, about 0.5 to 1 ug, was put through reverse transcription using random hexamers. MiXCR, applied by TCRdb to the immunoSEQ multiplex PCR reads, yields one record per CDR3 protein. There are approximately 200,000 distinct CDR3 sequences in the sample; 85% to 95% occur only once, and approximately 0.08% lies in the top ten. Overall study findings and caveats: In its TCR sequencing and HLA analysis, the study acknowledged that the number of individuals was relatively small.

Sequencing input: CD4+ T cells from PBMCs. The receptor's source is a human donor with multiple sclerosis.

CDR3 DNA: TGCGCCAGCAGCTTGGAGGTTGGATCCACAGATACGCAGTATTTT. Protein sequence: CASSLEVGSTDTQYF. The gene calls are TRBV5-1 and TRBJ2-3, with D hard to call. Per the germline V gene, CDR1 is SGHRS and CDR2 is YFSETQ. Trimming left V 0 bases short and J 2 bases short, with 10 bases between. The CDR3 is made up of 15 amino acids.